This T cell receptor beta chain emerged from a study of shared T cell receptors in the human thymus. Data came from immunoSEQ multiplex PCR; TCRdb stores just in-frame clones and leaves some out. The sample lists about 660,000 clones; more than 75% were seen once. Germline V gives CDR1 SSHAT, CDR2 FNYEAQ (reference sequence). CDR3 length equals 16 residues. Turning to this clone: Relative to the germline gene, one junction end is altered; a read error may explain this.

These data were likewise used in another study, on human thymus T cells.

Material for sequencing was thymocytes. This chain joins TRBV7-7 and TRBJ2-5; 9 bases line up with TRBD2. This clonotype was obtained from a boy in the first two years of life with a congenital heart defect. The CDR3: CASSLNAREGRETQYF. CDR3 sequence (DNA): TGTGCTAGCAGCTTAAATGCGCGGGAGGGCCGGGAGACCCAGTACTTC.